This entry describes one TCR beta chain. What antigen it recognizes has not been identified. Base qualities are missing; no much larger clone stands one base away. For this chain, trimming is 6 bases at the V end and 7 bases at the J end, and the number of junction bases without a gene match is 4. For CDR1 and CDR2, the germline V gene lists SGHRS and YFSETQ. Counted from cysteine to phenylalanine, this CDR3 has 14 amino acids. CDR3 DNA is the only sequence kept; it has 42 bases, read in frame from the first base. Genomic DNA was isolated using the Qiagen DNeasy kit from unsorted PBMCs as well as from negatively selected CD4+ and CD8+ fractions. TCR beta CDR3 regions were subjected to amplification by immunoSEQ multiplex PCR with primers that anneal to V and J segments. Amplification bias was minimized using a synthetic immune receptor repertoire, and residual bias was removed computationally after sequencing. Per the authors' processing: Custom Python scripts were used to quantify repertoire diversity as the Shannon entropy index. Unsorted, CD4+ and CD8+ repertoires were analyzed separately, except for combined analyses in which CD4+ and CD8+ sequences were merged in silico. Clonal expansion was defined as a frequency increase of at least 2-fold after treatment compared with C1D1, and clones undetected at baseline were assigned a pseudocount of 0.5. Singleton clones were defined as clones with 0 or 1 copy at C1D1, and non-singleton clones were defined as clones with 2 or more copies. By matching protein sequences in sorted samples from the same patient, clones expanded in unsorted samples were annotated as CD4+, CD8+ or unknown. Wilcoxon tests on paired samples were used to test diversity changes from C1D1 to C4D1. TCRdb stores this immuneACCESS table with in-frame sequences only. Part of the clones is absent; in the studies checked, under half of the shortfall reflects unresolved V genes, and no reason is known for the rest. V, J and clone size derive from that table, while D and trimming were established from the DNA sequence. The table for this sample lists tens of thousands of clones; 90% of them were counted only once. In total, the top ten clones hold around 3% of the sample.

In light of the paper, this sample's time point label describes: cycle 4 day 1 (C4D1), after more than 5 weeks of nivolumab. Every trial patient had relapsed following autologous stem cell transplantation, and prior brentuximab vedotin exposure was what differed among cohorts A, B and C. The trial cohort was composed of 56 patients with relapsed/refractory classical Hodgkin lymphoma, for whom complete response, partial response or progressive disease was recorded as best overall response. Single-agent nivolumab was administered to trial patients in the multi-cohort phase II CheckMate 205 trial. An independent review committee assessed best overall response by applying the 2007 International Working Group response criteria. Trial PBMCs were collected immediately before nivolumab initiation (C1D1) and during therapy at cycle 2 day 1 and cycle 4 day 1. After peripheral blood was drawn into 8 mL Vacutainer Cell Preparation Tubes, PBMCs were isolated by centrifugation and then cryopreserved.

The data were taken from a study of PD-1 blockade in classical Hodgkin lymphoma (dated by TCRdb to about 2020). Looking at the study overall: Nivolumab dosing was 3 mg/kg intravenously every 2 weeks, continuing until either disease progression or unacceptable toxicity. The study used TCR beta sequencing and CyTOF to define a peripheral blood immune signature of response to PD-1 blockade in classical Hodgkin lymphoma.

What the research found in general, with its limitations: The study was restricted to a single clinical trial cohort, and the causes of repertoire differences, possibly disease activity or prior therapy, were left undefined. Lower diversity was observed in patients in whom nivolumab was started less than 1 year after ASCT, and these patients were excluded from later analyses so that confounding by immune reconstitution would be avoided. Baseline TCR diversity was reported to be lower in newly diagnosed patients than in healthy donors and to be lower still in relapsed/refractory patients. CD4+ but not CD8+ TCR diversity rose significantly by C4D1 (p=0.0027 vs p=0.16), most apparent in complete responders (p=0.02). Baseline diversity similar to that of newly diagnosed patients was observed in trial patients achieving complete response, whereas significantly lower diversity was observed in partial responders and progressors.

The chain joins TRBV5-1 to TRBJ2-1, with 13 junctional bases fitting TRBD2. This sequence originates from a human donor with classical Hodgkin lymphoma. The material sequenced was peripheral blood mononuclear cells (PBMCs), taken before the fourth cycle of nivolumab. The CDR3 amino acid sequence is: CASTRTSGGNEQFF. The DNA sequence follows: TGCGCCAGCACCCGGACTAGCGGGGGTAATGAGCAGTTCTTC.